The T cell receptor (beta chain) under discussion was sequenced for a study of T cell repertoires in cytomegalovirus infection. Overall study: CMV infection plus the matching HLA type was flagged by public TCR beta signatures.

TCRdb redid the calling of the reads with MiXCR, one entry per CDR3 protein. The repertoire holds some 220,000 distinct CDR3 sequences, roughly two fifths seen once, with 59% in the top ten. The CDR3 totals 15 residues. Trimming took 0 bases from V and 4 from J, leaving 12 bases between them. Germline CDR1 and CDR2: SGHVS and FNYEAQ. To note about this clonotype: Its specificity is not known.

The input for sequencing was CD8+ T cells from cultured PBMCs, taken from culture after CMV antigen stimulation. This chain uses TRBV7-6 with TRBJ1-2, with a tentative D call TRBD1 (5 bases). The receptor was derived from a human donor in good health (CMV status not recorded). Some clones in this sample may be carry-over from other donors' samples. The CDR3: CASSLASEGPYGYTF. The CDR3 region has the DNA TGTGCCAGCAGCTTAGCGTCAGAGGGGCCCTATGGCTACACCTTC.